These 20 T cell receptor beta chains originate from one sample sequenced in a study of shared clonotypes between healthy human individuals. Measured with immunoSEQ multiplex PCR; TCRdb has only the in-frame clones, and not every one. Of approximately 2.5 million clones listed, approximately 93% are singletons. Sequencing was carried out using naive CD4+ T cells from PBMCs. Subset meaning: CD45RA+ positively selected. These receptors came from a young man in good health. Some clones in this sample may be carry-over from other donors' samples.

The CDR3 region has the DNA TGTGCCAGCAGCTTGGGACGATACTCCTACGAGCAGTACTTC. Encoded protein: CASSLGRYSYEQYF. The V gene is TRBV7-8, the J gene TRBJ2-7; D possibly uses TRBD1 or TRBD2 (5 bases each). Germline CDR1 SGHVS, CDR2 FQNEAQ. This CDR3 spans 14 amino acids. Trimming removed 3 bases from V and 0 bases from J, with 9 bases in between.

The chain links TRBV4-3 to TRBJ2-3; D uncertain. This CDR3 has 16 residues. Trimming shortened V by 1 base and J by 4 bases, and 15 bases separated the two germline ends. From germline, CDR1 is LGHNA and CDR2 YSLEER. Here the CDR3 DNA reads TGCGCCAGCAGCCAAGGCATCCGACCGATCTCAGATACGCAGTATTTT. This gives the protein CASSQGIRPISDTQYF.

In this sample, this clone turned up once. CDR3 nucleotide sequence: TGCAGCGTCGCGGGACTAGCGGGAGGAGTGGGCACCGGGGAGCTGTTTTTT. This encodes CSVAGLAGGVGTGELFF. The chain uses TRBV29-1 and TRBJ2-2, with TRBD2 matching over 15 bases. Germline assignment: CDR1 SQVTM and CDR2 ANQGSEA. V lost 6 bases, J lost 4 bases, and 9 bases stayed unmatched. The CDR3 contains 17 residues.

The chain couples TRBV21-1 to TRBJ2-3. TRBV21-1 is designated a pseudogene. The CDR3 is 13 amino acids. The CDR3 bases are TGTGCCAGCGCCGGGGCTGCCACAGATACGCAGTATTTT. It specifies CASAGAATDTQYF.

The gene calls are TRBV15 and TRBJ2-3; D not certain. Germline CDR1 LNHNV, CDR2 YYDKDF (reference sequence). CDR3 size: 13 residues. The ends were cut back, 0 bases at V and 6 bases at J, with 7 bases in the middle. The CDR3 nucleotides read TGTGCCACCAGCAGAGATATGCCCGATACGCAGTATTTT. It is translated as CATSRDMPDTQYF.

This chain uses TRBV28 with TRBJ2-7; the D is unclear. Germline V gene lookup returns CDR1 MDHEN and CDR2 SYDVKM. V was clipped by 5 bases and J by 5 bases, with 13 bases between them. The CDR3 is 13 amino acids. The CDR3 nucleotides are TGTGCCAGCAGTCCTCCATCCCGCCACGAGCAGTACTTC. This translates into CASSPPSRHEQYF.

The chain has TRBV21-1 and TRBJ1-1. TRBV21-1 represents a pseudogene. The CDR3 consists of 16 residues. CDR3 nucleotides: TGTGCCAGCAGCAAGGCTTTTGGGGTCCTGAACACTGAAGCTTTCTTT. Its protein product is CASSKAFGVLNTEAFF.

V gene TRBV18 combines with J gene TRBJ2-7, with TRBD1 identical over 8 bases. Germline CDR1 is KGHSH and CDR2 is LQKENI. The CDR3 has 15 amino acids. J gave up 5 bases and V 1 base, and 7 bases lay outside the gene matches. DNA of the CDR3: TGTGCCAGCTCACCACTGCAGGGGGCGCAGAACGAGCAGTACTTC. As protein: CASSPLQGAQNEQYF.

The chain has TRBV28 and TRBJ2-7, with D perhaps TRBD1 or TRBD2 (6 bases each). CDR3 size: 14 residues. Trimming stripped 6 bases from V and 3 bases from J, with 15 bases between. In germline, CDR1 is MDHEN, CDR2 SYDVKM. The CDR3 sequence: CASSGTPGGYEQYF. CDR3 DNA sequence: TGTGCCAGCAGCGGGACACCCGGGGGCTACGAGCAGTACTTC.

V gene TRBV29-1 combines with J gene TRBJ2-4, with a tentative D call TRBD1 (6 bases). This CDR3 has 14 amino acids. Germline assignment: CDR1 SQVTM and CDR2 ANQGSEA. Trimming took off 4 bases at V and 6 bases at J, with 16 bases between the two ends. This CDR3 reads CSVVQGSAGNIQYF. In DNA form, the CDR3 reads TGCAGCGTTGTTCAGGGGTCAGCAGGAAACATTCAGTACTTC.

The table lists this clone with a count of one. This rearrangement joins TRBV28 to TRBJ2-1; TRBD2 agrees at 7 bases. Germline V lookup: CDR1 MDHEN, CDR2 SYDVKM. J was trimmed by 6 bases and V by 5 bases; bases with no gene match: 16. There are 17 residues in the CDR3. DNA for the CDR3: TGTGCCAGCAGTCCCCAAAAAACGGGACTACCGTTCAATGAGCAGTTCTTC. It specifies CASSPQKTGLPFNEQFF.

V is TRBV5-1 and J is TRBJ2-5; TRBD2 aligns across 13 bases. Germline CDR1 SGHRS, CDR2 YFSETQ. The V segment lost 6 bases and the J segment 6 bases; nucleotides outside the gene matches: 17. This CDR3 spans 18 amino acids. CDR3 sequence (DNA): TGCGCCAGCAACCAGGACTCCCAACTAGCGGGAGGGACTCAGACCCAGTACTTC. Residues: CASNQDSQLAGGTQTQYF.

The rearrangement links TRBV5-1 to TRBJ1-1; tentative D call: TRBD1 (5 bases). This CDR3 has 16 residues. The V gene lost 4 bases and the J gene lost 2 bases, with 18 bases spanning the gap. Germline lookup yields CDR1 SGHRS and CDR2 YFSETQ. CDR3 residues: CASSPLGGGFNTEAFF. The DNA for the CDR3 is TGCGCCAGCAGCCCCCTCGGGGGGGGATTTAACACTGAAGCTTTCTTT.

The chain is built from TRBV5-1 and TRBJ2-7; D uncertain. CDR1 SGHRS and CDR2 YFSETQ come from the germline V gene. The CDR3 has 13 amino acids. V gave up 2 bases and J gave up 7 bases, with 13 bases separating them. CDR3 region: CASSFFSMGEQYF. Here the CDR3 DNA reads TGCGCCAGCAGCTTCTTCAGCATGGGGGAGCAGTACTTC.

V is TRBV28 and J is TRBJ1-1, with D unresolved. There are 12 residues in the CDR3. From germline, CDR1 is MDHEN and CDR2 SYDVKM. The V end was cut by 9 bases, the J end by 4 bases, with 12 bases between. The CDR3 coding sequence is TGTGCCAGTCAAGGTCCGGGCACTGAAGCTTTCTTT. This sequence encodes CASQGPGTEAFF.

The chain has TRBV2 and TRBJ1-3, with D hard to call. Germline V gene data show CDR1 as SNHLY and CDR2 as FYNNEI. V lost 5 bases and J 4 bases, leaving 15 bases between the germline ends. This CDR3 is built from 15 residues. The CDR3 spells CASSFMEGYGNTIYF. The CDR3 coding sequence is TGTGCCAGCAGTTTCATGGAAGGGTACGGAAACACCATATATTTT. Full variable domain (outside the CDR3, taken from reference TRBV2 and TRBJ1-3): EPEVTQTPSHQVTQMGQEVILRCVPISNHLYFYWYRQILGQKVEFLVSFYNNEISEKSEIFDDQFSVERPDGSNFTLKIRSTKLEDSAMYFCASSFMEGYGNTIYFGEGSWLTVV.

The genes are TRBV15 and TRBJ2-3, with D possibly TRBD1 on 5 matching bases. In germline, CDR1 is LNHNV, CDR2 YYDKDF (reference sequence). The V and J ends lost 0 bases and 0 bases respectively, with 25 bases between them. This CDR3 has 21 residues. The CDR3 spells CATSRDDDSGWLRTSTDTQYF. In DNA form, the CDR3 reads TGTGCCACCAGCAGAGATGATGACAGTGGTTGGCTCCGAACTAGCACAGATACGCAGTATTTT.

The chain uses TRBV2 and TRBJ2-5, with D unclear. Trimming removed 6 bases at V and 5 bases at J, with 16 bases between. Germline CDR1 SNHLY, CDR2 FYNNEI. The CDR3 contains 14 residues. CDR3 sequence (DNA): TGTGCCAGCAGCTCGCGGAGTAAGGGCGAGACCCAGTACTTC. It is translated as CASSSRSKGETQYF.

CDR3 DNA: TGCGCCAGCACCGTCCAAGGCGGAAATGAGCAGTTCTTC. This codes for CASTVQGGNEQFF. The rearrangement joins TRBV5-1 to TRBJ2-1; no reliable D call. The germline gives CDR1 SGHRS, CDR2 YFSETQ. V was cut by 6 bases and J by 7 bases, with 14 bases left in between. CDR3 length: 13 residues.

The V gene is TRBV19, the J gene TRBJ1-5; the D is unclear. CDR3 length: 15 residues. The germline V gene has CDR1 LNHDA and CDR2 SQIVND (reference sequence). Trimming pared 3 bases from V and 0 bases from J, leaving 9 bases between. The CDR3 DNA is TGTGCCAGTAGTATTGGGCAGTCTAGCAATCAGCCCCAGCATTTT. Protein sequence: CASSIGQSSNQPQHF.